This T cell receptor (beta chain) emerged from a study of cytomegalovirus exposure and HLA in healthy donors. Study results and limitations: Clonal expansion, a later analysis showed, was greater in HLA-associated TCR beta chains than in equally common others. TRBV6-2, TRBV6-3 and other indistinguishable V segments were excluded. Cytomegalovirus status was reportedly diagnosed by the classifier with high sensitivity and specificity.

Unrecorded immune exposure was likely among donors, who were nominally healthy when sampled. Of note for this clone: Antigen unknown.

The PCR employed 60 Vbeta primers together with 13 Jbeta primers. This table comes from immunoSEQ multiplex PCR, and its TCRdb copy is limited to in-frame clones, with some not included. In all, the sample yields tens of thousands of clones. V gave up 0 bases and J gave up 10 bases, with 15 bases separating them. The CDR3 extends over 15 amino acids. Germline values: CDR1 SGHVS, CDR2 FNYEAQ. This TCR was sampled from a man between 18 and 29 years old in good health and CMV-seropositive. The material sequenced was PBMCs. The J gene is TRBJ1-4, the V gene TRBV7-6, with unresolved D. CDR3 residues: CASSLAGRGGVKLFF. The CDR3 bases are TGTGCCAGCAGCTTAGCCGGTCGGGGAGGTGTAAAACTGTTTTTT.